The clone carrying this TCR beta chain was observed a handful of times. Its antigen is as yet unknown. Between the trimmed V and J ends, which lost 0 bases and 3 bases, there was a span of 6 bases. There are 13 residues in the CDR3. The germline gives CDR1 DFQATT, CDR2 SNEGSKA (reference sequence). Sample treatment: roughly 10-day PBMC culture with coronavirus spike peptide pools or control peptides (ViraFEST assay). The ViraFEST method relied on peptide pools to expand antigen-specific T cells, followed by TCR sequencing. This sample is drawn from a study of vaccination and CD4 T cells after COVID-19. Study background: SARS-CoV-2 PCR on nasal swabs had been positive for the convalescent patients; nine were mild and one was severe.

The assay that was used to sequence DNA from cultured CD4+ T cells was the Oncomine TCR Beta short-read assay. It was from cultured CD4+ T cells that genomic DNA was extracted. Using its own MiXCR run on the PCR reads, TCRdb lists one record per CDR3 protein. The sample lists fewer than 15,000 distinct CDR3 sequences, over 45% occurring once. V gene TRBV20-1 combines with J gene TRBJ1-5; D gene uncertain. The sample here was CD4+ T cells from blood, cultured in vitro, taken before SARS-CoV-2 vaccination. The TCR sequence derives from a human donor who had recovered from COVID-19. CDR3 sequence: CSARDPNNQPQHF. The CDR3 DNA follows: TGCAGTGCTAGAGACCCGAACAATCAGCCCCAGCATTTT.